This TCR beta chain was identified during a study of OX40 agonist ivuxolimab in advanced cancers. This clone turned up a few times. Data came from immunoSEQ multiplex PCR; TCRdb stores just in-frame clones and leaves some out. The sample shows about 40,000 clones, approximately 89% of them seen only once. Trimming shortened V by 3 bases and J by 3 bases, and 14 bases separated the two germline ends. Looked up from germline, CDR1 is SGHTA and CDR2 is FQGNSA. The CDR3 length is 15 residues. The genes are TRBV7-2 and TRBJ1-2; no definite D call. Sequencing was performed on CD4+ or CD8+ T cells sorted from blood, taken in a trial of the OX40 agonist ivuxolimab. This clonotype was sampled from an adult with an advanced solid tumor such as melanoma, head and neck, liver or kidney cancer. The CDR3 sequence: CASSFSQRFDYGYTF. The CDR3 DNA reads TGTGCCAGCAGCTTCTCCCAGCGCTTCGACTATGGCTACACCTTC.